A single sample gave rise to the 10 T cell receptor beta chains below, sequenced in a study of siplizumab effects on memory and regulatory T cells. Measured with immunoSEQ multiplex PCR; TCRdb has only the in-frame clones, and not every one. Here the sample spans under 100,000 clones, about 93% being singletons. Sequencing was performed on non-Treg CD4+ T cells sorted from blood. The receptor set was obtained from a human donor in good health.

The chain carries TRBV19 and TRBJ2-7; perhaps D is TRBD1 or TRBD2 (5 bases each). The germline CDR1 and CDR2 sequences are LNHDA and SQIVND (reference sequence). The CDR3 extends over 15 amino acids. V was pared by 5 bases and J by 6 bases, with 20 bases between. For the CDR3, the DNA is TGTGCCAGTAGTGTACACAGGAACTCAGAGGGCGAGCAGTACTTC. Protein sequence: CASSVHRNSEGEQYF.

CDR3 bases: TGTGCCAGTAGTATATCCCCCCTAGATGAGCAGTTCTTC. Encoded protein: CASSISPLDEQFF. The chain couples TRBV19 to TRBJ2-1; D unresolved. V was clipped by 2 bases and J by 8 bases, with 10 bases between them. Germline CDR1 is LNHDA and CDR2 is SQIVND (reference sequence). The CDR3 covers 13 residues.

The chain recombines TRBV28 with TRBJ2-7, with D unresolved. Germline V gene data show CDR1 as MDHEN and CDR2 as SYDVKM. V gave up 3 bases and J gave up 0 bases, with 18 bases separating them. The CDR3 spans 17 residues. The CDR3 sequence: CASSFPVVGATSYEQYF. In DNA, the CDR3 is TGTGCCAGCAGTTTCCCCGTTGTCGGAGCTACCTCCTACGAGCAGTACTTC.

The rearrangement joins TRBV5-1 to TRBJ2-1; no definite D call. CDR1 is SGHRS and CDR2 is YFSETQ in the germline V gene. CDR3 size: 12 residues. V was trimmed by 2 bases and J by 7 bases, leaving 7 bases between them. The DNA of the CDR3 is TGCGCCAGCAGCTTACCGCTTAATGAGCAGTTCTTC. Translated: CASSLPLNEQFF. The whole variable domain, remainder taken from reference TRBV5-1 and TRBJ2-1, is KAGVTQTPRYLIKTRGQQVTLSCSPISGHRSVSWYQQTPGQGLQFLFEYFSETQRNKGNFPGRFSGRQFSNSRSEMNVSTLELGDSALYLCASSLPLNEQFFGPGTRLTVL.

This rearrangement joins TRBV28 to TRBJ1-2; 7 bases fit TRBD1. Germline lookup yields CDR1 MDHEN and CDR2 SYDVKM. V trimming: 7 bases; J trimming: 4 bases; junction bases outside the gene matches: 6. There are 13 residues in the CDR3. DNA of the CDR3: TGTGCCAGCACCCAGACAGGGCTCTATGGCTACACCTTC. This encodes CASTQTGLYGYTF.

This clone was observed once. The chain has TRBV28 and TRBJ1-6; 11 positions match TRBD1. Per the germline V gene, CDR1 is MDHEN and CDR2 is SYDVKM. The CDR3 runs to 17 residues. The V segment lost 6 bases and the J segment 9 bases; nucleotides outside the gene matches: 13. The chain's CDR3 is CASRLTTAGTGGSPLHF. The CDR3 DNA is TGTGCCAGCAGACTCACAACCGCCGGGACAGGGGGTTCACCCCTCCACTTT.

This CDR3 is CASSIKTGTANYEQYF. In DNA, the CDR3 is TGTGCCAGCAGTATTAAAACCGGGACAGCCAACTACGAGCAGTACTTC. This chain joins TRBV27 and TRBJ2-7, with 7 positions matching TRBD1. V gave up 5 bases and J gave up 3 bases; unmatched junction bases: 13. This CDR3 has 16 amino acids. CDR1 MNHEY and CDR2 SMNVEV come from the germline V gene (reference sequence).

V gene TRBV29-1 combines with J gene TRBJ2-5, with TRBD1 as a possible D gene (6 bases). This CDR3 contains 14 residues. Trimming shortened V by 6 bases and J by 0 bases, and 14 bases separated the two germline ends. Germline lookup yields CDR1 SQVTM and CDR2 ANQGSEA. This CDR3 reads CSVSGTPYQETQYF. CDR3 DNA sequence: TGCAGCGTCTCCGGGACACCGTACCAAGAGACCCAGTACTTC. Full variable domain (rest looked up from reference TRBV29-1 and TRBJ2-5): SAVISQKPSRDICQRGTSLTIQCQVDSQVTMMFWYRQQPGQSLTLIATANQGSEATYESGFVIDKFPISRPNLTFSTLTVSNMSPEDSSIYLCSVSGTPYQETQYFGPGTRLLVL.

CDR3 in amino acids: CAIGASGTNIQYF. DNA of the CDR3: TGTGCCATCGGGGCTAGCGGGACAAACATTCAGTACTTC. The chain is built from TRBV10-3 and TRBJ2-4; 9 bases are a match to TRBD2. The CDR3 totals 13 residues. V lost 8 bases and J lost 6; bases outside the gene matches: 5. CDR1 is ENHRY and CDR2 is SYGVKD in the germline V gene.

The chain couples TRBV9 to TRBJ2-2; D is undetermined. V was clipped by 4 bases and J by 1 base, with 5 bases between them. The CDR3 is 13 residues long. From germline, CDR1 is SGDLS and CDR2 YYNGEE. CDR3 sequence (DNA): TGTGCCAGCAGCCCACAGAACACCGGGGAGCTGTTTTTT. The encoded protein is CASSPQNTGELFF.